A single T cell receptor (beta chain) is shown here with its context. At the DNA level, this CDR3 is encoded by other sequences in the same sample as well. This entry comes from a study of sequential checkpoint blockade in melanoma. This CDR3 has 17 amino acids. Trimming took 5 bases from V and 2 from J; bases not matched to a gene: 14. The germline CDR1 and CDR2 sequences are SNHLY and FYNNEI. Clones were read by immunoSEQ multiplex PCR, and TCRdb kept only the in-frame ones, dropping some. The sample holds about 12,000 clones, approximately 63% seen once. Regarding treatment: randomized to nivolumab then ipilimumab (arm A) or the reverse (arm B). None of the patients previously received DNA-damaging chemotherapy.

The receptor was derived from a human donor with melanoma. The sequenced sample was CD8+ T cells sorted from blood (inferred from file names), obtained from a patient given nivolumab and ipilimumab in sequence. V usage is TRBV2 and J usage is TRBJ1-1, with 7 bases fitting TRBD1. The CDR3 here is CASSLRTGHGGNTEAFF. The CDR3, as DNA: TGTGCCAGCAGTCTCCGGACAGGACACGGAGGAAACACTGAAGCTTTCTTT.